Sequencing of this TCR beta chain was carried out in a study of blood T cell repertoires in COVID-19. Whole-study context: From T cells, B-cell-depleted T cells, or PBMCs came the material, which was cDNA or gDNA.

Germline V gives CDR1 LNHDA, CDR2 SQIVND (reference sequence). J was trimmed by 5 bases and V by 5 bases; bases with no gene match: 8. This CDR3 region has 15 residues. Libraries were prepared by immunoSEQ multiplex PCR; TCRdb keeps only in-frame clonotypes and omits some of them. This sample carries 200,000 to 250,000 clones, just under 85% of them seen once, and the ten largest clones take approximately 8%. Sequencing input: peripheral blood. The chain combines TRBV19 with TRBJ1-5; 8 bases map to TRBD1. This TCR was recovered from a woman aged 50 to 60 with active or convalescent COVID-19. The CDR3 region has the DNA TGTGCCAGTAGTCTCCGGACAGGGATGGATCAGCCCCAGCATTTT. This translates into CASSLRTGMDQPQHF.